This passage covers 32 T cell receptor beta chains from one sample sequenced in a study of breast tumors, draining lymph nodes, adjacent tissues. Samples came from axillary lymph nodes draining the breast cancer. TCRdb recomputed calls from the multiplex PCR reads with MiXCR, one row per CDR3 protein. The repertoire holds about 140,000 distinct CDR3 sequences, with more than 20% as singletons. The specimen was axillary lymph node tissue. The receptors stem from a female donor with breast cancer. Some clones in this sample may be carry-over from other donors' samples.

The rearrangement joins TRBV18 to TRBJ2-2; 8 bases map to TRBD2. After removal of 0 bases from V and 0 bases from J, the junction contained 0 bases not matched to a gene. Germline V CDR1 and CDR2: KGHSH, LQKENI. The CDR3 is 16 residues long. The CDR3: CASSPPSGANTGELFF. The CDR3 nucleotides read TGTGCCAGCTCACCACCTAGCGGGGCGAACACCGGGGAGCTGTTTTTT.

This clonotype was observed many times. CDR3 DNA sequence: TGTGCCACCAGTGGGCCGGGAGGGACGGATACGCAGTATTTT. This codes for CATSGPGGTDTQYF. This chain links TRBV24-1 with TRBJ2-3, with TRBD2 matching over 8 bases. CDR3 length: 14 amino acids. Losses at the gene ends were 5 bases for V and 6 bases for J; bases not matched to a gene: 6. Germline CDR1 is KGHDR and CDR2 is SFDVKD.

This clonotype was seen just once. This may stem from a read error, because a much larger clone lies one nucleotide away. This chain joins TRBV6-1 and TRBJ2-5; D is possibly TRBD1 (5 bases). Between the trimmed V and J ends, which lost 7 bases and 6 bases, there was a span of 15 bases. The germline V gene has CDR1 MNHNS and CDR2 SASEGT. This CDR3 has 13 residues. In nucleotides, the CDR3 is TGTGCCAGCAAAGGTTCAGGGCAAAAGACCCAGTACTTC. Its protein product is CASKGSGQKTQYF.

This clonotype has more than one count but fewer than ten. The chain employs TRBV28 and TRBJ2-7; 12 nucleotides line up with TRBD2. The CDR3 is 16 amino acids. The germline V gene encodes CDR1 MDHEN and CDR2 SYDVKM. After removal of 7 bases from V and 3 bases from J, the junction contained 10 bases not matched to a gene. DNA of the CDR3: TGTGCCAGCATCGCCTCTAGCGGGGGGGGGGGCTACGAGCAGTACTTC. Amino acids: CASIASSGGGGYEQYF. Full variable domain (rest looked up from reference TRBV28 and TRBJ2-7): DVKVTQSSRYLVKRTGEKVFLECVQDMDHENMFWYRQDPGLGLRLIYFSYDVKMKEKGDIPEGYSVSREKKERFSLILESASTNQTSMYLCASIASSGGGGYEQYFGPGTRLTVT.

In its sample, this clonotype was seen many times. The rearrangement links TRBV4-3 to TRBJ2-7; TRBD2 aligns across 9 bases. Germline V gene lookup returns CDR1 LGHNA and CDR2 YSLEER. This CDR3 region has 15 residues. Unmatched junction bases numbered 4, after V lost 4 bases and J lost 0 bases. The CDR3 here is CASSPLAGSSYEQYF. The CDR3 DNA sequence: TGCGCCAGCAGCCCCCTAGCGGGGAGCTCCTACGAGCAGTACTTC.

This clonotype was detected many times. J is TRBJ1-6 and V is TRBV6-5; 8 bases match TRBD1. CDR1 and CDR2 (germline): MNHEY, SVGAGI. This CDR3 is built from 14 residues. V lost 8 bases, J lost 10 bases, and 10 bases stayed unmatched. The CDR3 is CASVTRQGRSPLHF. CDR3 in DNA: TGTGCCAGCGTAACTAGACAGGGGCGGTCACCCCTCCACTTT.

There are many counts of this clonotype. The chain recombines TRBV2 with TRBJ1-6; 8 bases are shared with TRBD1. J gave up 7 bases and V 7 bases, and 6 bases lay outside the gene matches. Germline loops: CDR1 SNHLY, CDR2 FYNNEI. This CDR3 contains 14 residues. DNA for the CDR3: TGTGCCAGCAAGGGACAGGCCTGGAATTCACCCCTCCACTTT. Amino acids: CASKGQAWNSPLHF.

This clonotype was picked up many times. V usage is TRBV7-9 and J usage is TRBJ1-6, with 7 bases fitting TRBD1. Germline CDR1 is SEHNR and CDR2 is FQNEAQ (reference sequence). The CDR3 contains 15 residues. Trimming cost V 3 bases and J 9 bases; bases outside gene matches: 8. The CDR3 sequence is CASSFGQVGRSPLHF. The CDR3 region has the DNA TGTGCCAGCAGCTTTGGACAGGTCGGACGTTCACCCCTCCACTTT.

This clonotype has ten or more counts. In nucleotides, the CDR3 is TGTGCCAGCAGTTGGACAGGGGGCCCCTACGAGCAGTACTTC. Its translation: CASSWTGGPYEQYF. The chain couples TRBV6-2 or TRBV6-3 to TRBJ2-7; 11 bases map to TRBD1. The CDR3 sequence is 14 residues long. Germline lookup yields CDR1 MNHEY and CDR2 SVGEGT. J was trimmed by 2 bases and V by 4 bases; bases with no gene match: 1.

Concerning this clonotype: This may be a read error: a much more frequent sequence differs by one nucleotide. V gene TRBV5-4 combines with J gene TRBJ2-1; 7 nucleotides match TRBD1. This CDR3 has 16 residues. Germline CDR1 SGHNT, CDR2 YYREEE (reference sequence). Here the CDR3 reads CASGLPRQGSYNEQFF. CDR3 nucleotide sequence: TGTGCCAGCGGCTTGCCCCGACAGGGCTCCTACAATGAGCAGTTCTTC.

As to this clonotype: A clone one base away is much larger, so this may be a read error. This chain links TRBV30 with TRBJ2-7; TRBD1 matches 7 bases. Trimming took 4 bases from V and 2 from J; bases not matched to a gene: 5. Germline assignment: CDR1 GTSNPN and CDR2 SVGIG (reference sequence). The CDR3 has 13 amino acids. As DNA, the CDR3 is TGTGCCTGGACCGGGACAGACCCCTACGAGCAGTACTTC. It specifies CAWTGTDPYEQYF.

In its sample, this clonotype was seen many times. V usage is TRBV29-1 and J usage is TRBJ2-5; 7 bases agree with TRBD2. CDR3 size: 16 residues. Germline loops: CDR1 SQVTM, CDR2 ANQGSEA. V gave up 4 bases and J gave up 1 base; unmatched junction bases: 12. This CDR3 reads CSVGRASGFLQETQYF. Written as DNA, the CDR3 is TGCAGCGTTGGGAGGGCTAGCGGATTTCTCCAAGAGACCCAGTACTTC.

This clonotype was observed once. The rearrangement uses TRBV5-5 and TRBJ1-3; 7 nucleotides agree with TRBD1. The trim removed 4 bases at V and 4 bases at J, leaving 11 bases unmatched. Germline CDR1 is SGHKS and CDR2 is YYEKEE (reference sequence). The CDR3 is 16 amino acids. The CDR3 spells CASSPVDRVGGNTIYF. The CDR3 DNA reads TGTGCCAGCAGCCCCGTCGACAGGGTGGGGGGAAACACCATATATTTT.

This clonotype was picked up many times. The V and J genes are TRBV7-2 and TRBJ2-2; tentative D call: TRBD1 (6 bases). Germline CDR1 SGHTA, CDR2 FQGNSA. The CDR3 covers 16 residues. Deletions cut 2 bases from V and 6 bases from J, with 16 bases between. The CDR3 bases are TGTGCCAGCAGCTTAAGGGGGTCTGCGAGGTCCGGGGAGCTGTTTTTT. This codes for CASSLRGSARSGELFF.

This clonotype was found many times. This chain joins TRBV30 and TRBJ2-1, with 7 bases matching TRBD2. The V segment lost 5 bases and the J segment 12 bases; nucleotides outside the gene matches: 13. Germline assignment: CDR1 GTSNPN and CDR2 SVGIG (reference sequence). The CDR3 extends over 13 amino acids. CDR3: CAWGLGSTSRQFF. The CDR3, as DNA: TGTGCCTGGGGACTAGGATCAACCTCGCGGCAGTTCTTC.

This clonotype was counted between two and nine times. The rearrangement uses TRBV3-1 and TRBJ2-3; maybe TRBD2 (6 bases). V dropped 0 bases and J dropped 6 bases, with 13 bases sitting between them. Germline assignment: CDR1 LGHDT and CDR2 YNNKEL (reference sequence). There are 15 residues in the CDR3. The CDR3 reads CASSQDGGLRDTQYF. DNA for the CDR3: TGTGCCAGCAGCCAAGATGGGGGGTTACGCGATACGCAGTATTTT.

The chain carries TRBV7-9 and TRBJ2-6; perhaps TRBD1 as D (6 bases). Trimming cost V 3 bases and J 5 bases, with 8 bases left between them. Germline V lookup: CDR1 SEHNR, CDR2 FQNEAQ (reference sequence). CDR3 length: 14 residues. The CDR3 protein is CASSFGDRANVLTF. CDR3 nucleotides: TGTGCCAGCAGCTTTGGGGACAGGGCCAACGTCCTGACTTTC.

This clonotype has ten or more counts. The gene calls are TRBV29-1 and TRBJ2-7; 8 nucleotides agree with TRBD1. From germline, CDR1 is SQVTM and CDR2 ANQGSEA. The junction had 7 bases not matched to a gene; V was cut back by 6 bases and J by 0 bases. The CDR3 covers 14 residues. The CDR3 is CSVVGTGVSYEQYF. CDR3 in DNA: TGCAGCGTCGTCGGGACAGGAGTCTCCTACGAGCAGTACTTC.

Points on this clonotype: This may be a read error, as it is one base from a much larger clone. The V call is TRBV5-5, the J call TRBJ2-5; D tentatively reads TRBD1 or TRBD2 (5 bases each). The V gene's germline CDR1 is SGHKS and CDR2 YYEKEE (reference sequence). The CDR3 contains 15 residues. The CDR3 nucleotides are TGTGCCAGCAGCTTACCGGGACGGGGCCAAGAGACCCACTACTTC. It yields the protein CASSLPGRGQETHYF.

This clonotype was recorded a few times. The V and J genes are TRBV6-7 and TRBJ1-5; the match to TRBD1 covers 10 bases. TRBV6-7 is sorted into the ORF group, with uncertain function. This CDR3 is 18 amino acids long. Trimming cost V 0 bases and J 3 bases; bases outside gene matches: 8. CDR3 DNA: TGTGCCAGCAGTTACTCGAGGGACAGGGGTCCTACCAATCAGCCCCAGCATTTT. Protein sequence: CASSYSRDRGPTNQPQHF.

This clonotype was detected once. This clone may be a read error of a much larger clone one base away. The J gene is TRBJ2-5, the V gene TRBV15; D is possibly TRBD2 (5 bases). The CDR3 length is 12 residues. Germline values: CDR1 LNHNV, CDR2 YYDKDF (reference sequence). The V gene lost 1 base and the J gene lost 9 bases, with 9 bases spanning the gap. The CDR3 bases are TGTGCCACCAGCAGAGCGTCGGAGGCCCAGTACTTC. Its protein is CATSRASEAQYF.

This clonotype appeared many times. The chain joins TRBV6-5 to TRBJ2-1, with D maybe TRBD2 (5 bases). The length of the CDR3 is 16 residues. Germline values: CDR1 MNHEY, CDR2 SVGAGI. Trimming removed 8 bases at V and 0 bases at J, with 17 bases between. CDR3 in DNA: TGTGCCAGCCGCCCTAGCTATCTAAGCTCCTACAATGAGCAGTTCTTC. Translation: CASRPSYLSSYNEQFF.

This clonotype was seen ten or more times. The chain uses TRBV6-5 and TRBJ2-1, with TRBD1 matching over 7 bases. The CDR3 has 13 amino acids. J was trimmed by 6 bases and V by 4 bases; bases with no gene match: 3. Germline-derived CDR1 and CDR2 are MNHEY and SVGAGI. In nucleotides, the CDR3 is TGTGCCAGCAGTTTGACAGGGCTCAATGAGCAGTTCTTC. Encoded protein: CASSLTGLNEQFF.

Many counts were recorded for this clonotype. The chain links TRBV7-2 to TRBJ2-7; 9 bases are shared with TRBD2. J was trimmed by 1 base and V by 5 bases; bases with no gene match: 6. Per the germline V gene, CDR1 is SGHTA and CDR2 is FQGNSA. The CDR3 covers 15 residues. In DNA, the CDR3 is TGTGCCAGCAGCCTGAAGACTAGCGGATCCTACGAGCAGTACTTC. It translates to CASSLKTSGSYEQYF. Drawing the rest from reference TRBV7-2 and TRBJ2-7, the complete variable domain is GAGVSQSPSNKVTEKGKDVELRCDPISGHTALYWYRQSLGQGLEFLIYFQGNSAPDKSGLPSDRFSAERTGGSVSTLTIQRTQQEDSAVYLCASSLKTSGSYEQYFGPGTRLTVT.

This clonotype showed up just a few times. The chain uses TRBV6-1 and TRBJ1-2, with a possible D match to TRBD1 (6 bases). CDR1 and CDR2 (germline): MNHNS, SASEGT. The V end was cut by 4 bases, the J end by 3 bases, with 15 bases between. CDR3 length equals 15 residues. The chain's CDR3 is CASSVIQGWDYGYTF. The CDR3 DNA sequence: TGTGCCAGCAGTGTTATACAGGGTTGGGACTATGGCTACACCTTC.

This clonotype was found many times. The CDR3 reads CASSVGLAYEQYF. Here the CDR3 DNA reads TGTGCCAGCAGTGTGGGACTAGCCTACGAGCAGTACTTC. The V gene is TRBV2, the J gene TRBJ2-7; the match to TRBD2 covers 8 bases. Trimming cost V 4 bases and J 2 bases; bases outside gene matches: 1. CDR3 length: 13 residues. The germline V gene has CDR1 SNHLY and CDR2 FYNNEI.

This clonotype has ten or more counts. The V gene is TRBV7-8, the J gene TRBJ2-5; D is ambiguous. Germline V gene sequence: CDR1 SGHVS, CDR2 FQNEAQ. The CDR3 length is 15 residues. The V end lost 0 bases, the J end lost 4 bases, and 12 bases lay between the germline ends. The CDR3 DNA reads TGTGCCAGCAGCTTAGCGCTCCAACTGATAGAGACCCAGTACTTC. It encodes CASSLALQLIETQYF.

This clonotype was detected ten times or more. The chain recombines TRBV7-2 with TRBJ2-1; D is possibly TRBD1 (5 bases). This CDR3 comprises 13 residues. From germline, CDR1 is SGHTA and CDR2 FQGNSA. Trimming removed 5 bases at V and 8 bases at J, with 13 bases between. CDR3: CASSPRGIHEQFF. CDR3 coding DNA: TGTGCCAGCAGCCCAAGGGGTATACATGAGCAGTTCTTC.

The sample holds many counts of this clonotype. This rearrangement joins TRBV27 to TRBJ2-7, with D maybe TRBD2 (5 bases). V lost 5 bases to trimming and J lost 3 bases, with 5 bases between them. The CDR3 contains 11 residues. Germline CDR1 reads MNHEY; CDR2 reads SMNVEV (reference sequence). The CDR3: CASSDYYEQYF. The CDR3 DNA reads TGTGCCAGCAGTGACTACTACGAGCAGTACTTC.

A word on this clonotype: Given a much more abundant clone one base away, this may be a read error. The chain carries TRBV5-1 and TRBJ1-2; 12 bases are a match to TRBD1. This CDR3 is 16 amino acids long. Losses at the gene ends were 6 bases for V and 5 bases for J; bases not matched to a gene: 11. CDR1 is SGHRS, CDR2 YFSETQ, per germline. CDR3 protein: CASNLHPGQGAYGYTF. CDR3 coding DNA: TGCGCCAGCAACCTTCATCCGGGACAGGGGGCGTATGGCTACACCTTC.

The sample holds many counts of this clonotype. The V and J genes are TRBV19 and TRBJ2-7, with 11 bases fitting TRBD1. V was pared by 4 bases and J by 5 bases, with 7 bases of the junction left unmatched. The CDR3 covers 15 residues. Per germline, CDR1 LNHDA and CDR2 SQIVND (reference sequence). The CDR3: CASSTEDRGRHEQYF. The CDR3 DNA follows: TGTGCCAGTAGTACTGAGGACAGGGGGCGTCACGAGCAGTACTTC.

This clonotype has ten or more counts. The V and J genes are TRBV7-9 and TRBJ2-5; D not resolved. The germline V gene has CDR1 SEHNR and CDR2 FQNEAQ (reference sequence). V was shortened by 5 bases and J by 2 bases, with 15 bases between the two germline ends. The CDR3 spans 15 residues. CDR3 region: CASSLPGSRQETQYF. Written as DNA, the CDR3 is TGTGCCAGCAGCCTCCCCGGATCGAGACAAGAGACCCAGTACTTC.